This TCR beta chain was profiled in a study of human T cells and chemical hapten exposure (dated by TCRdb to the early 2020s). For the study in its entirety: For sensitization, 2% DPC in acetone was applied to a 2 cm by 2 cm area of upper inner arm skin. Throughout the study period of about 25 weeks, patients also received therapeutic DPC doses to the scalp every week. Patch testing on the upper back used Finn chambers containing 0.01% DPC, with scoring done after 6 days according to International Contact Dermatitis Research Group standards. Most of the patients in the cohort were female, and the cohort covered alopecia areata with under or over 50% scalp involvement, alopecia totalis and alopecia universalis. Libraries were pooled for sequencing, and variation in per-sample TCR yields was attributed mainly to small differences in library volumes within the pool. In alopecia patients, the study followed how the peripheral blood TCR repertoire changed in vivo over primary and secondary sensitization to diphenylcyclopropenone (DPC), a hapten. Blood samples were taken from patients before sensitization (week 0) and at 2, 6 and about 24 weeks after DPC sensitization. Twenty-nine alopecia patients gave blood for TCR sequencing at one to four time points (pre-sensitization, 2, 6 and 24 weeks). What the study reported, not specific to this receptor: Because every patient had alopecia, a presumed autoimmune disease, the patients' immune response might differ from that of healthy individuals. After repeated subsampling, changes were observed in the strength of the expansion versus patch-test correlation and in the threshold at which the correlation became significant. Expanded TCRs formed significantly more large CDR3 similarity clusters than pre-sensitization or healthy control sets, consistent with antigen-driven responses. No change with DPC sensitization was found in the number of TCRs above 1 in 1000 frequency, and no evidence of global repertoire structure alterations was found. Patch test score was positively correlated with the number of PT1 expanded TCRs, with significance at thresholds 8, 16 and 32 but not at 4.

The time point label here, explained by the study, means: patch test 3, about 24 weeks after DPC sensitization. This sample's treatment or condition label indicates: therapeutic diphenylcyclopropenone sensitization with weekly scalp DPC. At every patch-test visit, the blood draw took place before the patch test was put on. Eligible patients were aged 18 to 70, diagnosed with alopecia, deemed suitable for DPC therapy, and excluded if pregnant. Total RNA was isolated from unfractionated whole blood collected in Tempus Blood RNA tubes. Only a few counts were recorded for this clonotype. No cognate antigen has been identified for it. Per-base quality was not reported, and no clone a single base away is much larger than it. The germline ends are 15 bases apart after V is trimmed by 5 bases and J by 10 bases. The CDR3 holds 14 amino acids from the cysteine to the phenylalanine. The CDR3 DNA has 42 bases and is translated from base 1.

Library preparation was by RACE. Instrument on record: NextSeq 500. During library preparation, unique molecular identifiers were attached to individual cDNA molecules so that TCRs could be counted quantitatively and reproducibly. Both TCR alpha and TCR beta chains were sequenced from each blood RNA sample. Under the source paper's analysis protocol: The median number of TCRs per sample was roughly 100,000, ranging from roughly 23,224 to 700,000. The Decombinator software suite was used to annotate the V, J and CDR3 of the TCR reads. For the PS versus PT1 abundance plots, all samples were subsampled to the same number of TCRs (28,000). TCRs were defined as expanded if absent before sensitization and observed at least eight times at the 2-week time point. TCRdb trimmed the raw reads at Q25, called clones with MiXCR and kept productive beta chains. Entries are consolidated by CDR3 protein sequence, retaining the most common genes and DNA. These V and J calls rely on TCRdb rather than the paper's analysis. Within this sample are 82,000 or so distinct CDR3 sequences, with under 15% of them counted one time only. Jointly, the top ten make up approximately 6.2% of the sample.

This sequence was found in a woman in her 50s with alopecia areata. Some clones in this sample may be carry-over from other donors' samples. The V and J segments used are TRBV12-3 or TRBV12-4 and TRBJ1-6; TRBD1 could be the D gene, as 5 bases match. The source was whole blood, collected in connection with sensitization to the hapten diphenylcyclopropenone (DPC). The CDR3 sequence is CASSITGANSPLHF. DNA sequence: TGTGCCAGCAGTATAACAGGTGCAAACTCACCCCTCCACTTT.